The rows below give T cell receptor beta chains drawn from one sample of a study of blood T cell repertoires in COVID-19. Profiling relied on immunoSEQ multiplex PCR, and the TCRdb table lists in-frame clones only, not all of them. The sample gives almost 100,000 clones, about 89% of which show up once; 10% is in the top ten. Source material: peripheral blood. The receptors derive from a man aged 45-65 years with acute or convalescent COVID-19. The CDR3 runs from the conserved cysteine through the conserved F or W. D genes are given only for firm matches. Some rows have no size entry. The others give once, few or many, or a class for an expanded clone.

J gene,V gene,D gene,clone size,CDR3 protein,CDR3 DNA
TRBJ1-2,TRBV10-3,NA,NA,CAILREGNYGYTF,TGTGCCATACTGAGGGAGGGGAACTATGGCTACACCTTC
TRBJ1-1,TRBV3-1/TRBV3-2,TRBD1,NA,CASSQGQGNTEAFF,TGTGCCAGCAGCCAGGGACAGGGGAACACTGAAGCTTTCTTT
TRBJ2-5,TRBV3-1/TRBV3-2,NA,NA,CASSQESARQETQYF,TGTGCCAGCAGCCAAGAGTCGGCTAGACAAGAGACCCAGTACTTC
TRBJ1-3,TRBV6-5,NA,NA,CASSLGTGNTIYF,TGTGCCAGCAGCCTCGGGACAGGAAACACCATATATTTT
TRBJ1-5,TRBV6-1,NA,NA,CASSEERDQPQHF,TGTGCCAGCAGTGAAGAGCGGGATCAGCCCCAGCATTTT
TRBJ1-1,TRBV18,TRBD1,NA,CASSPKDRGLTEAFF,TGTGCCAGCTCACCAAAGGACAGGGGGCTAACTGAAGCTTTCTTT
TRBJ2-1,TRBV6-4,NA,NA,CASSLREGGYEQFF,TGTGCCAGCAGTCTTCGAGAAGGGGGATATGAGCAGTTCTTC
TRBJ2-5,TRBV14,NA,NA,CASSSGQLKYQETQYF,TGTGCCAGCAGCTCCGGACAGCTGAAGTACCAAGAGACCCAGTACTTC
TRBJ1-3,TRBV9,TRBD1,NA,CASSGNRGRDTIYF,TGTGCCAGCAGCGGAAACAGGGGGCGAGACACCATATATTTT
TRBJ1-2,TRBV7-9,TRBD1,once,CASSPRQGRNYGYTF,TGTGCCAGCAGCCCCCGACAGGGGAGGAACTATGGCTACACCTTC
TRBJ2-2,TRBV7-8,TRBD1,NA,CASSFPRDRGVVRTGELFF,TGTGCCAGCAGCTTCCCTCGGGACAGGGGCGTTGTGCGCACCGGGGAGCTGTTTTTT
TRBJ2-3,TRBV5-1,TRBD2,NA,CASSGGRGTDTQYF,TGCGCCAGCAGCGGCGGGAGGGGCACAGATACGCAGTATTTT
TRBJ2-7,TRBV6-5,NA,NA,CASSYSAELSYEQYF,TGTGCCAGCAGTTACTCGGCGGAACTCTCCTACGAGCAGTACTTC
TRBJ2-1,TRBV14,TRBD2,NA,CASSPIAGAEQFF,TGTGCCAGCAGCCCGATAGCGGGAGCGGAGCAGTTCTTC
TRBJ2-3,TRBV7-9,TRBD2,few,CASSLSPLAGYTDTQYF,TGTGCCAGCAGCTTGTCGCCCCTAGCGGGATACACAGATACGCAGTATTTT